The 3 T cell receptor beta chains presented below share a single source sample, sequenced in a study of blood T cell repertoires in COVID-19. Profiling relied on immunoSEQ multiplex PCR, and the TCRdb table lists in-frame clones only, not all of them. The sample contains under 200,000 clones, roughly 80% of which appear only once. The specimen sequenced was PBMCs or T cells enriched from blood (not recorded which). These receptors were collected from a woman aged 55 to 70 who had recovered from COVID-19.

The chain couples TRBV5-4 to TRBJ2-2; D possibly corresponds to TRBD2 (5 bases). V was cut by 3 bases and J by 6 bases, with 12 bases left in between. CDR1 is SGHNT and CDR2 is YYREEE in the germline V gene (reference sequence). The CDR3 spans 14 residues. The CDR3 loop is CASSWGLGAGELFF. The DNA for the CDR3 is TGTGCCAGCAGCTGGGGTCTGGGAGCCGGGGAGCTGTTTTTT.

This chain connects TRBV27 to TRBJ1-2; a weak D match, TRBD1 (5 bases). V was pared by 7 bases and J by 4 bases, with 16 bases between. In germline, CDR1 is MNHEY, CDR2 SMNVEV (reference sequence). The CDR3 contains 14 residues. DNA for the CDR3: TGTGCCAGCACCTGGGCTGGGGGGATCTATGGCTACACCTTC. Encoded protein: CASTWAGGIYGYTF.

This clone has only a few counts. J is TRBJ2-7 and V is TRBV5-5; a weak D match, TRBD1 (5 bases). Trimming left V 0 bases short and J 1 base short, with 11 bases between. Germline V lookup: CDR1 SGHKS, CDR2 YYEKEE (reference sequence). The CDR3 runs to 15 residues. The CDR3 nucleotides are TGTGCCAGCAGCTTGGACTGGACAAATTCCTACGAGCAGTACTTC. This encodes CASSLDWTNSYEQYF.